Reported below is one TCR beta chain. Its antigen is not known. The CDR3 spans 15 residues. Germline CDR1 reads SSHAT; CDR2 reads FNYEAQ (reference sequence). V was pared by 1 base and J by 4 bases, with 3 bases of the junction left unmatched. Produced via immunoSEQ multiplex PCR; TCRdb's table is partial and in-frame only. In the table there are tens of thousands of clones, 90% to 95% of which are singletons. The data stem from a study of cytomegalovirus exposure and HLA in healthy donors. Study-wide results and limits: Under in vitro conditions, three CMV-associated chains were confirmed as specific for CMV antigens.

The TCR sequence derives from a woman aged 18-35 years in good health and CMV-seronegative. Sequencing was done on a sample of PBMCs. The gene calls are TRBV7-7 and TRBJ2-1, with 8 bases fitting TRBD1. As DNA, the CDR3 is TGTGCCAGCAGCTTAGACAGGGGGTCATACAATGAGCAGTTCTTC. This codes for CASSLDRGSYNEQFF.